The rows below give T cell receptor beta chains drawn from one sample of a study of response to subunit inactivated influenza vaccine. Using its own MiXCR run on the RT-PCR reads, TCRdb lists one record per CDR3 protein. The data show 500,000 to 550,000 distinct CDR3 sequences, more than 7% seen once. The sequencing here drew on PBMCs from blood, taken around 25 months after vaccination. Receptors were obtained from a man between 50 and 69 years old who received an inactivated influenza vaccine. Both conserved end residues are part of each CDR3. Size tells how often a clone was seen (once, few, many) or the class of an expanded clone, and some rows leave it out.

j_call: TRBJ2-1; clone_size: few; v_call: TRBV12-3/TRBV12-4; cdr3_aa: CASSLSPGLAGVGEQFF
j_call: TRBJ2-1; clone_size: -; v_call: TRBV20-1; cdr3_aa: CSARNSKKGSVNEQFF
j_call: TRBJ2-1; clone_size: few; v_call: TRBV18; cdr3_aa: CASSPAGTTEQFF
j_call: TRBJ2-1; clone_size: few; v_call: TRBV5-1; cdr3_aa: CASSPGLAGDTYNEQFF
j_call: TRBJ2-1; clone_size: -; v_call: TRBV20-1; cdr3_aa: CCARDWVSGVSNEQFF
j_call: TRBJ2-1; clone_size: few; v_call: TRBV7-2; cdr3_aa: CASSRPPGRNEQFF
j_call: TRBJ1-1; clone_size: few; v_call: TRBV7-8; cdr3_aa: CASSPPRLVRWTEAFF
j_call: TRBJ2-5; clone_size: many; v_call: TRBV12-3/TRBV12-4; cdr3_aa: CASSLGAGEWETQYF
j_call: TRBJ2-7; clone_size: -; v_call: TRBV10-2; cdr3_aa: CASSELQGDEQYF
j_call: TRBJ1-1; clone_size: few; v_call: TRBV4-3; cdr3_aa: CASSQSPLMNTEAFF
j_call: TRBJ2-3; clone_size: many; v_call: TRBV7-8; cdr3_aa: CASSFPREGPVTDTQYF
j_call: TRBJ1-5; clone_size: -; v_call: TRBV15; cdr3_aa: CATSRDFPDRKIFSNQPQHF
j_call: TRBJ2-7; clone_size: -; v_call: TRBV9; cdr3_aa: CASSVDAAGTYEQYF
j_call: TRBJ1-2; clone_size: many; v_call: TRBV12-3/TRBV12-4; cdr3_aa: CASSPGGQGAVGYTF
j_call: TRBJ2-7; clone_size: -; v_call: TRBV20-1; cdr3_aa: CSAAASGTRYEQYF
j_call: TRBJ1-1; clone_size: many; v_call: TRBV12-3/TRBV12-4; cdr3_aa: CASSPLQGLNTEAFF
j_call: TRBJ2-5; clone_size: -; v_call: TRBV6-2/TRBV6-3; cdr3_aa: CASSYVGIQETQYF
j_call: TRBJ2-7; clone_size: many; v_call: TRBV27; cdr3_aa: CASSLSVRLGGYEQYF
j_call: TRBJ1-6; clone_size: -; v_call: TRBV30; cdr3_aa: CAWSVLHVISPLHF
j_call: TRBJ2-7; clone_size: -; v_call: TRBV5-1; cdr3_aa: CASSIEAEGYEQYF
j_call: TRBJ1-1; clone_size: many; v_call: TRBV5-6; cdr3_aa: CASSSGQGIRAEAFF
j_call: TRBJ1-4; clone_size: many; v_call: TRBV7-9; cdr3_aa: CASSSIGEKLFF
j_call: TRBJ1-5; clone_size: few; v_call: TRBV29-1; cdr3_aa: CSVGGNRNQPQHF
j_call: TRBJ2-3; clone_size: many; v_call: TRBV20-1; cdr3_aa: CSAPRGADTQYF
j_call: TRBJ1-4; clone_size: many; v_call: TRBV28; cdr3_aa: CATSDSNRAKLFF
j_call: TRBJ1-1; clone_size: -; v_call: TRBV5-5; cdr3_aa: CASSAGTMNTEAFF
j_call: TRBJ2-6; clone_size: -; v_call: TRBV7-7; cdr3_aa: CASSLSQGTGANVLTF
j_call: TRBJ2-7; clone_size: many; v_call: TRBV6-5; cdr3_aa: CASSSRDGHVEQYF
j_call: TRBJ2-5; clone_size: many; v_call: TRBV6-1; cdr3_aa: CASRDIAYQETQYF
j_call: TRBJ2-1; clone_size: many; v_call: TRBV20-1; cdr3_aa: CSARGTQGWEQFF
j_call: TRBJ2-5; clone_size: -; v_call: TRBV4-1; cdr3_aa: CASSQGWASGRAQETQYF
j_call: TRBJ2-1; clone_size: many; v_call: TRBV4-3; cdr3_aa: CASSQELARSYNEQFF
j_call: TRBJ1-1; clone_size: -; v_call: TRBV6-5; cdr3_aa: CASSYWGQGTLNTEAFF
j_call: TRBJ2-3; clone_size: -; v_call: TRBV6-2/TRBV6-3; cdr3_aa: CASSYSVGLAITQYF
j_call: TRBJ1-4; clone_size: many; v_call: TRBV5-6; cdr3_aa: CASSLDRAVNNEKLFF
j_call: TRBJ2-3; clone_size: few; v_call: TRBV7-3; cdr3_aa: CASSLTGTSGSHTPSTDTQYF
j_call: TRBJ2-5; clone_size: -; v_call: TRBV20-1; cdr3_aa: CSARLPGSEGTQYF
j_call: TRBJ2-7; clone_size: -; v_call: TRBV7-8; cdr3_aa: CASSGGQGSQYF
j_call: TRBJ1-4; clone_size: many; v_call: TRBV5-1; cdr3_aa: CASRRDPNEKLFF
j_call: TRBJ2-3; clone_size: few; v_call: TRBV11-2; cdr3_aa: CASSLKSFAGGSEHTDTQYF
j_call: TRBJ2-7; clone_size: many; v_call: TRBV10-3; cdr3_aa: CAIGAGTTTYEQYF
j_call: TRBJ2-7; clone_size: few; v_call: TRBV20-1; cdr3_aa: CSALLGGGQSYEQYF